These 19 T cell receptor beta chains share one sample of origin, sequenced in a study of graft-versus-host responses after intestinal transplantation. Produced via immunoSEQ multiplex PCR; TCRdb's table is partial and in-frame only. The sample lists about 57,000 clones, over 85% seen once, with approximately 1.6% in the top ten. The sequences come from PBMCs, collected 26 days after transplant. These receptors all stem from a human patient who received an intestinal transplant, so some T cells may come from the graft donor.

The V call is TRBV18, the J call TRBJ1-4; D call uncertain. Trimming shortened V by 5 bases and J by 1 base, and 14 bases separated the two germline ends. CDR1 is KGHSH, CDR2 LQKENI, per germline. The CDR3 is 16 residues long. CDR3 sequence (DNA): TGTGCCAGCTCAACATGGGAGGGCCAAACTAATGAAAAACTGTTTTTT. Its translation is CASSTWEGQTNEKLFF.

V usage is TRBV6-5 and J usage is TRBJ1-5; maybe TRBD1 (5 bases). V dropped 5 bases and J dropped 3 bases, with 11 bases sitting between them. Germline V gene lookup returns CDR1 MNHEY and CDR2 SVGAGI. The CDR3 covers 14 residues. The CDR3: CASSLTAFNQPQHF. The DNA for the CDR3 is TGTGCCAGCAGTCTGACAGCTTTCAATCAGCCCCAGCATTTT.

V gene TRBV2 combines with J gene TRBJ2-3, with 9 bases lining up with TRBD2. CDR3 length: 17 residues. CDR1 and CDR2 from the germline V gene are SNHLY and FYNNEI. V lost 5 bases to trimming and J lost 1 base; unmatched junction nucleotides: 10. CDR3 region: CASSNSGGPTGTDTQYF. The CDR3 DNA reads TGTGCCAGCAGTAATAGCGGGGGCCCGACCGGCACAGATACGCAGTATTTT.

This chain joins TRBV2 and TRBJ2-3, with 8 bases fitting TRBD1. This CDR3 spans 15 amino acids. V shed 5 bases and J 4 bases; nucleotides not matched to a gene: 8. Germline V gene data show CDR1 as SNHLY and CDR2 as FYNNEI. CDR3 residues: CASSPRTGQADTQYF. CDR3 coding DNA: TGTGCCAGCAGTCCGAGGACAGGGCAGGCAGATACGCAGTATTTT.

The V gene is TRBV5-6, the J gene TRBJ1-2; D possibly corresponds to TRBD1 (5 bases). Germline V CDR1 and CDR2: SGHDT, YYEEEE. The CDR3 is made up of 14 amino acids. V was clipped by 1 base and J by 5 bases, with 12 bases between them. Written as DNA, the CDR3 is TGTGCCAGCAGCTTGCCGCAGGGTCCATATGGCTACACCTTC. Residues: CASSLPQGPYGYTF.

This clone has only one observation. The chain carries TRBV29-1 and TRBJ1-3; D may be TRBD1 (6 bases). Germline V gene data show CDR1 as SQVTM and CDR2 as ANQGSEA. This CDR3 has 15 amino acids. The ends were cut back, 5 bases at V and 7 bases at J, with 21 bases in the middle. The CDR3, as DNA: TGCAGCGTTCAAGGAATAACAGGGCCCCGGAACACCATATATTTT. It yields the protein CSVQGITGPRNTIYF.

The rearrangement joins TRBV13 to TRBJ1-5, with a weak D call TRBD1 (5 bases). The V and J ends lost 2 bases and 6 bases respectively, with 11 bases between them. The CDR3 length is 14 residues. The V gene's germline CDR1 is PRHDT and CDR2 FYEKMQ (reference sequence). CDR3 coding DNA: TGTGCCAGCAGCTTACGGGGGACCGCTCAGCCCCAGCATTTT. This translates into CASSLRGTAQPQHF.

The chain carries TRBV28 and TRBJ1-1, with 7 positions matching TRBD1. The germline gives CDR1 MDHEN, CDR2 SYDVKM. V lost 1 base, J lost 6 bases, and 11 bases stayed unmatched. The CDR3 loop spans 16 amino acids. The CDR3 spells CASSLSSGGLHSEAFF. In DNA form, the CDR3 reads TGTGCCAGCAGTTTATCGTCAGGGGGTTTGCACTCTGAAGCTTTCTTT.

CDR3 in DNA: TGCGCCAGCAGCCGACAGGGTAGGAGTGGCTACACCTTC. Protein sequence: CASSRQGRSGYTF. The chain couples TRBV5-1 to TRBJ1-2, with TRBD1 matching 7 bases. Trimming took 4 bases from V and 7 from J; bases not matched to a gene: 7. Per germline, CDR1 SGHRS and CDR2 YFSETQ. CDR3 length: 13 amino acids.

This chain connects TRBV2 to TRBJ2-3; 9 positions match TRBD2. From germline, CDR1 is SNHLY and CDR2 FYNNEI. J gave up 2 bases and V 6 bases, and 6 bases lay outside the gene matches. The CDR3 spans 15 residues. CDR3: CASRDWTSATDTQYF. CDR3 sequence (DNA): TGTGCCAGCAGGGATTGGACTAGCGCCACAGATACGCAGTATTTT.

The rearrangement uses TRBV4-3 and TRBJ2-3; 11 nucleotides agree with TRBD2. The CDR3 is 16 residues long. V was clipped by 4 bases and J by 5 bases; unmatched bases: 8. CDR1 LGHNA and CDR2 YSLEER come from the germline V gene. The CDR3 protein is CASSLSSGGPLDTQYF. The CDR3, as DNA: TGCGCCAGCAGCCTGTCTAGCGGGGGGCCGTTAGATACGCAGTATTTT.

V and J are TRBV11-2 and TRBJ2-7, with a tentative D call TRBD1 (5 bases). This CDR3 has 15 residues. Trimming removed 1 base at V and 0 bases at J, with 10 bases between. Germline assignment: CDR1 SGHAT and CDR2 FQNNGV. CDR3 in DNA: TGTGCCAGCAGCTTAGGTGGGGCGAGCTCCTACGAGCAGTACGTC. Amino acids: CASSLGGASSYEQYV.

Judged by abundance, this clone is medium-sized. This chain connects TRBV2 to TRBJ2-1, with a possible D match to TRBD2 (6 bases). Trimming cost V 3 bases and J 3 bases, with 15 bases left between them. Germline V CDR1 and CDR2: SNHLY, FYNNEI. CDR3 size: 16 residues. CDR3 sequence (DNA): TGTGCCAGCAGTGACAGGAGGGATTGGGGCTACAATGAGCAGTTCTTC. This sequence encodes CASSDRRDWGYNEQFF.

The chain links TRBV7-6 to TRBJ2-6; possible D gene TRBD2, 6 bases. Trimming took 7 bases from V and 0 from J, leaving 13 bases between them. In germline, CDR1 is SGHVS, CDR2 FNYEAQ. The CDR3 contains 16 residues. The CDR3 coding sequence is TGTGCCAGCACCGAGACCGGGGGCTCTGGGGCCAACGTCCTGACTTTC. It encodes CASTETGGSGANVLTF. The variable domain in full, with the rest retrieved from reference TRBV7-6 and TRBJ2-6, is GAGVSQSPRYKVTKRGQDVALRCDPISGHVSLYWYRQALGQGPEFLTYFNYEAQQDKSGLPNDRFSAERPEGSISTLTIQRTEQRDSAMYRCASTETGGSGANVLTFGAGSRLTVL.

The chain employs TRBV9 and TRBJ2-7; 10 nucleotides agree with TRBD2. The germline gives CDR1 SGDLS, CDR2 YYNGEE. The CDR3 consists of 16 residues. Trimming cost V 2 bases and J 5 bases; bases outside gene matches: 10. The CDR3 coding sequence is TGTGCCAGCAGCGTCATGGGGGGGCTAGCGGGAGACGAGCAGTACTTC. It codes for CASSVMGGLAGDEQYF. The full variable domain, its missing parts supplied by reference TRBV9 and TRBJ2-7, is DSGVTQTPKHLITATGQRVTLRCSPRSGDLSVYWYQQSLDQGLQFLIQYYNGEERAKGNILERFSAQQFPDLHSELNLSSLELGDSALYFCASSVMGGLAGDEQYFGPGTRLTVT.

V and J are TRBV19 and TRBJ1-5; D is perhaps TRBD1 (6 bases). Germline CDR1 LNHDA, CDR2 SQIVND (reference sequence). The CDR3 has 15 amino acids. Deletions cut 6 bases from V and 4 bases from J, with 16 bases between. CDR3 sequence: CASSFVQGFNQPQHF. As DNA, the CDR3 is TGTGCCAGTAGCTTCGTACAGGGTTTTAATCAGCCCCAGCATTTT.

The rearrangement uses TRBV6-1 and TRBJ1-1, with a weak D call TRBD1 (5 bases). The length of the CDR3 is 14 residues. The germline CDR1 and CDR2 sequences are MNHNS and SASEGT. The V and J ends lost 4 bases and 2 bases respectively, with 11 bases between them. The DNA of the CDR3 is TGTGCCAGCAGTGTTTACAGGACCAACACTGAAGCTTTCTTT. It translates to CASSVYRTNTEAFF.

This sequence joins TRBV2 and TRBJ1-2, with D unclear. The CDR3 spans 12 residues. Germline V gene lookup returns CDR1 SNHLY and CDR2 FYNNEI. V was pared by 4 bases and J by 4 bases, with 7 bases between. DNA for the CDR3: TGTGCCAGCAGTGGGACTAGCTATGGCTACACCTTC. This translates into CASSGTSYGYTF.

This chain connects TRBV2 to TRBJ2-5; TRBD2 aligns across 10 bases. The V segment lost 9 bases and the J segment 2 bases; nucleotides outside the gene matches: 12. From germline, CDR1 is SNHLY and CDR2 FYNNEI. This CDR3 has 16 residues. The chain's CDR3 is CARFVAGGLPQETQYF. CDR3 bases: TGTGCCAGATTTGTAGCGGGGGGCCTCCCTCAAGAGACCCAGTACTTC.